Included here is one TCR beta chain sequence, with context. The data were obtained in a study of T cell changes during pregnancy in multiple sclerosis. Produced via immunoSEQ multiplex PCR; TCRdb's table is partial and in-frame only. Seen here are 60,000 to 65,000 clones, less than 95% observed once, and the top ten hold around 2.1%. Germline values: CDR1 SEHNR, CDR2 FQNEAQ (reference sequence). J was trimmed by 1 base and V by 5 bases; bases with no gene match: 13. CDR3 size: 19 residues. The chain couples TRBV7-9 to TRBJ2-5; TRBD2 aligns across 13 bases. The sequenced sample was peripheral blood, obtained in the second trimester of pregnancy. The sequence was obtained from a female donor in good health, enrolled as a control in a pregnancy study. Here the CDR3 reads CASSPRGLAGPTSQETQYF. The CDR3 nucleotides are TGTGCCAGCAGCCCCCGGGGACTAGCGGGACCAACGTCCCAAGAGACCCAGTACTTC.